The rows below give T cell receptor beta chains drawn from one sample of a study of metastatic and nonmetastatic thyroid tumors. TCRdb re-called clones from the PCR reads using MiXCR. The sample shows 27,000 or so clones, around 14% of them seen only once. The material sequenced was blood. Receptor source: a male donor with papillary thyroid cancer or a benign thyroid nodule (not recorded which). Some clones in this sample may be carry-over from other donors' samples. The conserved cysteine and the conserved F or W are not part of the CDR3 here. Size tells how often a clone was seen (once, few, many) or the class of an expanded clone, and some rows leave it out.

TRBJ2-5 | many | TRBV5-6 | ASSLARGRETQY
TRBJ2-7 | many | TRBV4-1 | ASSQWERQGHEQY
TRBJ2-2 | many | TRBV7-9 | ASTLFGTSTGELF
TRBJ1-2 | - | TRBV5-1 | ASSLGQGGGYT
TRBJ2-1 | many | TRBV6-1 | ASSEGERDNEQF
TRBJ2-1 | medium-sized | TRBV28 | ASRRSDSYNEQF
TRBJ1-3 | many | TRBV6-1 | ASLGSSSGNTIY
TRBJ1-2 | many | TRBV9 | ASSELIPTMYGYT
TRBJ2-1 | many | TRBV10-3 | AVLIATLNNEQF
TRBJ2-5 | many | TRBV28 | ASRPALQETQY
TRBJ1-2 | many | TRBV4-1 | ASSQVGSPDYGYT
TRBJ1-1 | many | TRBV12-3/TRBV12-4 | ASSLWPAGGNTEAF
TRBJ2-5 | many | TRBV5-5 | ASSLFIASGRVRETQY
TRBJ2-7 | few | TRBV6-6 | ASSYSSGVCSYEQY
TRBJ2-5 | many | TRBV12-3/TRBV12-4 | ASSLSLGGQETQY
TRBJ2-5 | many | TRBV2 | ASGEQGRETQY
TRBJ2-1 | medium-sized | TRBV6-2/TRBV6-3 | ASSLTSGIEQF
TRBJ1-1 | many | TRBV3-1 | ASSQDGGMSTEAF
TRBJ1-5 | - | TRBV7-8 | VSSAPGCHQPQH
TRBJ1-4 | many | TRBV5-1 | ASSLAPGAATNEKLF
TRBJ2-7 | medium-sized | TRBV19 | ATSVSWTPTNEQY
TRBJ2-7 | - | TRBV20-1 | SARDLTSGRTGEAYEQY